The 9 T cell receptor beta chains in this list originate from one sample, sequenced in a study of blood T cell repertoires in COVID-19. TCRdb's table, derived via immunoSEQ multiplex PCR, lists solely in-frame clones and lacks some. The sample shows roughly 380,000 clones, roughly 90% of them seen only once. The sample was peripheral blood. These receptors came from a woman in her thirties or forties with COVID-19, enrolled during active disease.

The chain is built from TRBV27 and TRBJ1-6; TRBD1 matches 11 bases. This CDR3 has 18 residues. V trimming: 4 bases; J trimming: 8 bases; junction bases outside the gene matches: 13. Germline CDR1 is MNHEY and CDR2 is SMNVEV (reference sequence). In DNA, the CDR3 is TGTGCCAGCAGTTCCCTTTCTGAGGGGGACAGGGGGGATTCACCCCTCCACTTT. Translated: CASSSLSEGDRGDSPLHF.

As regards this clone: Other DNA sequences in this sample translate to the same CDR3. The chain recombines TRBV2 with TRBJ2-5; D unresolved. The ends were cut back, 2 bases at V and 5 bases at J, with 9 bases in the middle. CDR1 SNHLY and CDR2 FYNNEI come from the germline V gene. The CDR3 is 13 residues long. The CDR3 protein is CASSELLRETQYF. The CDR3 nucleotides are TGTGCCAGCAGTGAACTCCTTCGGGAGACCCAGTACTTC.

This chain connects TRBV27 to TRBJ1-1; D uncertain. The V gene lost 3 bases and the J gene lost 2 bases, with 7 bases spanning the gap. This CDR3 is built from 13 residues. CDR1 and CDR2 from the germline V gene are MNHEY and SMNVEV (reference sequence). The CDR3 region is CASSFVFNTEAFF. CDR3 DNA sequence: TGTGCCAGCAGTTTCGTTTTTAACACTGAAGCTTTCTTT.

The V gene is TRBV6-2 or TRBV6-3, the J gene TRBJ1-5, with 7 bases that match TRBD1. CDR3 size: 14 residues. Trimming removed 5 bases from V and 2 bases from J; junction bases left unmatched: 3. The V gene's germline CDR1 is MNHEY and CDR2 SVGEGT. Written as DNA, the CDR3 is TGTGCCAGCAGTCCGCAGGGGGGCAATCAGCCCCAGCATTTT. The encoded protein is CASSPQGGNQPQHF.

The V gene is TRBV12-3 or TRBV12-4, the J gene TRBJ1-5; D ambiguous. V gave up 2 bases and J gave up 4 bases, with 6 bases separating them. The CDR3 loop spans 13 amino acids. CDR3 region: CASSLRENQPQHF. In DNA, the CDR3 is TGTGCCAGCAGTTTAAGGGAGAATCAGCCCCAGCATTTT.

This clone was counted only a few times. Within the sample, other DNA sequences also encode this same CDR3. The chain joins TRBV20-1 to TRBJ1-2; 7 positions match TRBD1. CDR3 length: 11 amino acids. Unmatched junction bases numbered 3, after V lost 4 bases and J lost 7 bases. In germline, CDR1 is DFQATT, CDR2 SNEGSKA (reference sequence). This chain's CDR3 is CSAKTGVGYTF. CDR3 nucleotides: TGCAGTGCTAAAACAGGGGTTGGCTACACCTTC.

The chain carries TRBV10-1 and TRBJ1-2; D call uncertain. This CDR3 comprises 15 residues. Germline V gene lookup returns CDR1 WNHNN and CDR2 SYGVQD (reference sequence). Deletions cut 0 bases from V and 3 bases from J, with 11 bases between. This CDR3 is CASSESTAVYYGYTF. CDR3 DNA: TGCGCCAGCAGTGAGTCGACTGCCGTCTACTATGGCTACACCTTC.

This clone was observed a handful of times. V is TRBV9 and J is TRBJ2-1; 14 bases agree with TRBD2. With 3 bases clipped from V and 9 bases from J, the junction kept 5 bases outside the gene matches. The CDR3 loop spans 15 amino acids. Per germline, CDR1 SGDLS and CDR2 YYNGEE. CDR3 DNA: TGTGCCAGCAGCGACGGGACTAGCGGGAGTGGTGAGCAGTTCTTC. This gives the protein CASSDGTSGSGEQFF.

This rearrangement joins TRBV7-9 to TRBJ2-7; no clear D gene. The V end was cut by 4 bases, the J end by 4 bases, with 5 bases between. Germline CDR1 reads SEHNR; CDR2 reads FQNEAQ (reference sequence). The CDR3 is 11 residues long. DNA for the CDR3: TGTGCCAGCAGCTCAGATTACGAGCAGTACTTC. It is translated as CASSSDYEQYF.